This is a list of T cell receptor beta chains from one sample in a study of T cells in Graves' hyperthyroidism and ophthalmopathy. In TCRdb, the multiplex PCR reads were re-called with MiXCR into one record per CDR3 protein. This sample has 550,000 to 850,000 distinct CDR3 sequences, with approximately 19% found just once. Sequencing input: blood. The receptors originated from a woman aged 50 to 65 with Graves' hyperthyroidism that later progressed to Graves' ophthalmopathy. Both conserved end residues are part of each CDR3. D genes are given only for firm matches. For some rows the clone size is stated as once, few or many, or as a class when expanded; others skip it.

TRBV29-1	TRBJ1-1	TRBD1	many	TGCAGCGCAGGGACAGTACTCAGCACTGAAGCTTTCTTT	CSAGTVLSTEAFF
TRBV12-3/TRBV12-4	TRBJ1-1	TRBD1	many	TGTGCCAGCAGCCCCGCCGGGACAGGGGGCTTTACTGAAGCTTTCTTT	CASSPAGTGGFTEAFF
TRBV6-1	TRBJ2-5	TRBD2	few	TGTGCCAGCAAGAGCGGGGGGGCCGGAGAGACCCAGTACTTC	CASKSGGAGETQYF
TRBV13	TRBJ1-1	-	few	TGTGCCAGCAGCCCCCTGGATCAATGGAACACTGAAGCTTTCTTT	CASSPLDQWNTEAFF
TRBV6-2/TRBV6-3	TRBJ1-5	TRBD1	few	TGTGCCAGCTGGGACAGGGGGCCCTTTAGCAATCAGCCCCAGCATTTT	CASWDRGPFSNQPQHF
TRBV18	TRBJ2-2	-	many	TGTGCCGCCCAACGGGACACCGGGGAGCTGTTTTTT	CAAQRDTGELFF
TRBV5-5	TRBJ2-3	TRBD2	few	TGTGCCAGCATCAGGTCGAGCGGGGGGGCAACAGATACGCAGTATTTT	CASIRSSGGATDTQYF
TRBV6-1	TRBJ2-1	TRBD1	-	TGTGCCAGCAGTGACACCGGGACAGGGAAATCCTACAATGAGCAGTTCTTC	CASSDTGTGKSYNEQFF
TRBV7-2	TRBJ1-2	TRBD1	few	TGTGCCAGCAGCTGGGACAGGGGAAACTATGGCTACACCTTC	CASSWDRGNYGYTF
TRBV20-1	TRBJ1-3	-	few	TGCAGTGCTCTACGGACCTTGTCGAACACCATATATTTT	CSALRTLSNTIYF
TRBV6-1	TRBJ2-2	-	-	TGTGCCGCAGCGTCGGGGGCGCTGACCGGGGAGCTGTTTTTT	CAAASGALTGELFF
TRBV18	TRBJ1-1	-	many	TGTGCCAGCTCACCGGCTCGGCAGTCGAACACTGAAGCTTTCTTT	CASSPARQSNTEAFF
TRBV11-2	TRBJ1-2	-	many	TGTGCCAGCAGTTCTTGGGGGCTTGGAGGAGGCTACACCTTC	CASSSWGLGGGYTF
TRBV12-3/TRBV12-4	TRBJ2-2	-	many	TGTGCCAGCAGTTCGGACTACGGAACCGGGGAGCTGTTTTTT	CASSSDYGTGELFF
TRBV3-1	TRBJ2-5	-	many	TGTGCCAGCAGCCAACCGTCACACGGGGGGCAGGCAAAAGAGACCCAGTACTTC	CASSQPSHGGQAKETQYF